This T cell receptor beta chain was sequenced during a study of Graves' ophthalmopathy and Graves' hyperthyroidism. Overall study results and limits: Both an approximately 70% sensitivity and an approximately 72% specificity characterized the model's predictions of ophthalmopathy progression. A roughly 80% specificity and 85% to 90% sensitivity were achieved by a 13-signature model that separated ophthalmopathy from stable hyperthyroidism.

The CDR3 loop spans 15 amino acids. V lost 5 bases to trimming and J lost 6 bases, with 18 bases between them. CDR1 SGDLS and CDR2 YYNGEE come from the germline V gene. The sequenced template was RNA, covering the TCR beta CDR3 region. Second-round multiplex PCR came after a first-round RT-PCR that employed HTBI primers. TCRdb re-analysed the multiplex PCR reads in MiXCR, keeping a single row per CDR3 protein. The sample contains 150,000 to 200,000 distinct CDR3 sequences, 30% to 45% of which appear only once. Other autoimmune diseases, uncontrolled infections, pregnancy or lactation led to the exclusion of patients. This clonotype was picked up many times. Antigen unknown.

The chain has TRBV9 and TRBJ1-5, with D possibly matching TRBD1 (6 bases). This clonotype was obtained from a man between 25 and 39 years old with Graves' ophthalmopathy. Sequenced: peripheral blood. The CDR3 region is CASSDGGGAGQPQHF. The DNA for the CDR3 is TGTGCCAGCAGTGATGGGGGGGGCGCGGGTCAGCCCCAGCATTTT.